The 5 T cell receptor beta chains given below trace back to one sample, sequenced in a study of CD8+CD57+ T cells in acquired aplastic anemia. TCR beta VDJ and CDR3 profiling used genomic DNA as template. From the reads, TCRdb called clonotypes with MiXCR, one entry per CDR3 protein. The data show 200,000 to 250,000 distinct CDR3 sequences, with 34% seen just once and about 1.1% held by the top ten. Sequenced input: sorted CD4+, CD8+, or CD8+CD57+ T cells (not recorded which) from PBMCs. The receptors here all came from a human donor in good health, serving as a control.

This clonotype appeared many times. V gene TRBV20-1 combines with J gene TRBJ2-7; the D gene is possibly TRBD2 (7 bases). Germline-derived CDR1 and CDR2 are DFQATT and SNEGSKA (reference sequence). Trimming pared 0 bases from V and 0 bases from J, leaving 15 bases between. CDR3 length equals 16 residues. The CDR3 reads CSARDLGGGHSYEQYF. CDR3 in DNA: TGCAGTGCTAGAGATTTGGGCGGGGGCCACTCCTACGAGCAGTACTTC.

The chain is built from TRBV24-1 and TRBJ1-2; tentatively, D is TRBD1 (5 bases). V gave up 1 base and J gave up 4 bases, with 12 bases separating them. CDR1 and CDR2 from the germline V gene are KGHDR and SFDVKD. The CDR3 is made up of 15 amino acids. Here the CDR3 reads CATSDFYRRSYGYTF. In DNA form, the CDR3 reads TGTGCCACCAGTGATTTCTACAGGAGATCCTATGGCTACACCTTC.

V is TRBV11-3 and J is TRBJ1-4; the match to TRBD1 covers 7 bases. CDR3 length: 16 residues. V trimming: 1 base; J trimming: 7 bases; junction bases outside the gene matches: 9. Germline lookup yields CDR1 SGHNT and CDR2 YENEEA. CDR3 bases: TGTGCCAGCAGCTTAGTGTTGGAGGGGGCTGTTGAAAAACTGTTTTTT. It translates to CASSLVLEGAVEKLFF. Complete variable domain (other parts from reference TRBV11-3 and TRBJ1-4): EAGVVQSPRYKIIEKKQPVAFWCNPISGHNTLYWYLQNLGQGPELLIRYENEEAVDDSQLPKDRFSAERLKGVDSTLKIQPAELGDSAVYLCASSLVLEGAVEKLFFGSGTQLSVL.

The table lists this clonotype with many counts. This rearrangement joins TRBV7-9 to TRBJ2-7; 7 positions match TRBD1. CDR3 size: 14 residues. Germline values: CDR1 SEHNR, CDR2 FQNEAQ (reference sequence). After removal of 2 bases from V and 3 bases from J, the junction contained 4 bases not matched to a gene. CDR3 bases: TGTGCCAGCAGCTTAAACAGGGGAGTCTACGAGCAGTACTTC. It translates to CASSLNRGVYEQYF.

The sample holds many counts of this clonotype. The V and J genes are TRBV5-5 and TRBJ1-2; the match to TRBD1 covers 7 bases. Losses at the gene ends were 6 bases for V and 1 base for J; bases not matched to a gene: 6. Germline loops: CDR1 SGHKS, CDR2 YYEKEE (reference sequence). CDR3 length equals 14 residues. The CDR3 nucleotides read TGTGCCAGCATGGGACAGTCGTTTAACTATGGCTACACCTTC. Residues: CASMGQSFNYGYTF.